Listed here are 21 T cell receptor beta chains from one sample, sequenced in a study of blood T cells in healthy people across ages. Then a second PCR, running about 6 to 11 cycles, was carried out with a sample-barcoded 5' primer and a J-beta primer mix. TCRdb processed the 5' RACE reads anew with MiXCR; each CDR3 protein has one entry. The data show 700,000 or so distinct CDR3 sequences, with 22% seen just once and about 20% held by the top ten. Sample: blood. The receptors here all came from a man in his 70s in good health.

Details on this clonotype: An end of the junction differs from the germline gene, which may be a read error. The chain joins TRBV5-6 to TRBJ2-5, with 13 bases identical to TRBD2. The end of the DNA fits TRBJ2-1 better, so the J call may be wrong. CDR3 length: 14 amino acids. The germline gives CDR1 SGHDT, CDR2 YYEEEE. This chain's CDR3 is CVSTSGGARNEQFF. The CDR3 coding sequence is TGTGTCAGCACTAGCGGGGGGGCACGAAATGAGCAGTTCTTC.

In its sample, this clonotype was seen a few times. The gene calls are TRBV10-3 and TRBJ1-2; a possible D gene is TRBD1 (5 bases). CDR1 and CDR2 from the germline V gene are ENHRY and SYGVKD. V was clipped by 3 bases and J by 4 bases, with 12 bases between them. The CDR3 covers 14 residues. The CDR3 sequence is CAISDITGPYGYTF. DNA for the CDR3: TGTGCCATCAGTGACATAACAGGACCCTATGGCTACACCTTC.

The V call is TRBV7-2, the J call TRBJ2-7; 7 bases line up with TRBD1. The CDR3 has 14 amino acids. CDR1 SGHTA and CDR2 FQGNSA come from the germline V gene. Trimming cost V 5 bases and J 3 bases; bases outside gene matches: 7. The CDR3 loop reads CASSPTGKSYEQYV. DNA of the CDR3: TGTGCCAGCAGCCCGACAGGGAAAAGCTACGAGCAGTACGTC.

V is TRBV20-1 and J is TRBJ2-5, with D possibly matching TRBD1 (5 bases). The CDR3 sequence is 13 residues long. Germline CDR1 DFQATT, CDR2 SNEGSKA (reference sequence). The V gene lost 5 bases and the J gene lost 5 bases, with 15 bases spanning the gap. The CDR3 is CSAHIREGETQYF. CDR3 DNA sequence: TGCAGTGCTCATATCAGGGAAGGGGAGACCCAGTACTTC.

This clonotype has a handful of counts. This CDR3 is CASSPGQGRTDTQYF. Here the CDR3 DNA reads TGTGCCAGCAGTCCGGGACAGGGCCGCACAGATACGCAGTATTTT. This chain links TRBV12-3 or TRBV12-4 with TRBJ2-3, with TRBD1 identical over 9 bases. The CDR3 consists of 15 residues. The trim removed 5 bases at V and 1 base at J, leaving 4 bases unmatched.

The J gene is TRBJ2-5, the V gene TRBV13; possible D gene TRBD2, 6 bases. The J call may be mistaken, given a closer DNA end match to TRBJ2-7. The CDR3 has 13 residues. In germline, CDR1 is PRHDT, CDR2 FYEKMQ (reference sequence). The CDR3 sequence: CASSFPSGVEQYF. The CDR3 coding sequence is TGTGCCAGCAGCTTCCCCTCGGGGGTCGAGCAGTACTTC.

The CDR3 loop reads CSAPRDLSYNEQFF. The CDR3 coding sequence is TGCAGTGCGCCCCGGGACCTATCCTACAATGAGCAGTTCTTC. V usage is TRBV20-1 and J usage is TRBJ2-1; D is perhaps TRBD1 or TRBD2 (5 bases each). Deletions cut 6 bases from V and 1 base from J, with 13 bases between. Germline V CDR1 and CDR2: DFQATT, SNEGSKA (reference sequence). The CDR3 runs to 14 residues.

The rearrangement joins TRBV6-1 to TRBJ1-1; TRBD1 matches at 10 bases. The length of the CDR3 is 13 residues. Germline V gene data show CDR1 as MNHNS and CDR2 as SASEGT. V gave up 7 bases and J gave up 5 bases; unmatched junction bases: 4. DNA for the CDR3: TGTGCCAGCACCCGGACAGGGGGAACTGAAGCTTTCTTT. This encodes CASTRTGGTEAFF.

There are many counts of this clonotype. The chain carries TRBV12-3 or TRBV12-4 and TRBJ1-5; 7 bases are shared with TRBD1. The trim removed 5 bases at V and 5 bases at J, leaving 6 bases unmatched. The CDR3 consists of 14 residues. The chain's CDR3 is CASSPTGRDQPQHF. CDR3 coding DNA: TGTGCCAGCAGTCCGACAGGGCGGGATCAGCCCCAGCATTTT.

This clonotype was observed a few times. The CDR3 is CASSFLPNTEAFF. The CDR3 nucleotides are TGTGCCAGCAGTTTCCTACCGAACACTGAAGCTTTCTTT. The chain uses TRBV6-6 and TRBJ1-1; no firm D call. Trimming took off 4 bases at V and 1 base at J, with 7 bases between the two ends. The CDR3 consists of 13 residues. Germline V CDR1 and CDR2: MNHNY, SVGAGI (reference sequence).

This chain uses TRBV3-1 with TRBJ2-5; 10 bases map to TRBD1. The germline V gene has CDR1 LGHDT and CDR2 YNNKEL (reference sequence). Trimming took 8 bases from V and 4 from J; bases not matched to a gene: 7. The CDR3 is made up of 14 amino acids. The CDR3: CASDRGQRGETQYF. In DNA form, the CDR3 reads TGTGCCAGCGACAGGGGGCAGAGGGGAGAGACCCAGTACTTC.

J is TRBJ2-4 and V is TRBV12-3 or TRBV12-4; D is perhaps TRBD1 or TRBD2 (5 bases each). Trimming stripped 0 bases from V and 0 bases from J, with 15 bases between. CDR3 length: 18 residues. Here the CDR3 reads CASSLAGERGVAKNIQYF. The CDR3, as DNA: TGTGCCAGCAGTTTAGCGGGAGAGAGAGGGGTAGCCAAAAACATTCAGTACTTC.

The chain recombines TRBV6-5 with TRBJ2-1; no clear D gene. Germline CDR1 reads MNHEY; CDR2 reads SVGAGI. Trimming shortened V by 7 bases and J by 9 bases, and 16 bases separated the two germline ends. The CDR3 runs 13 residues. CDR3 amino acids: CASIGSISSEQFF. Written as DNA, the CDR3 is TGTGCCAGCATTGGTAGCATCTCGAGTGAGCAGTTCTTC.

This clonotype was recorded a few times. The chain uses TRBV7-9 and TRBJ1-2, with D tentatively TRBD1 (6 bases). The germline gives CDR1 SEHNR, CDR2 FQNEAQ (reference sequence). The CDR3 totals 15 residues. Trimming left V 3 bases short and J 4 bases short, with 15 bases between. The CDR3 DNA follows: TGTGCCAGCAGCTTGGGGACACCGAGGACCTATGGCTACACCTTC. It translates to CASSLGTPRTYGYTF.

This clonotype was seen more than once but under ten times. The CDR3 DNA reads as TGTGCCAGCAGCACGCGCTCGGGACGCTCCTACAATGAGCAGTTCTTC. Encoded protein: CASSTRSGRSYNEQFF. The genes are TRBV27 and TRBJ2-1; perhaps D is TRBD1 or TRBD2 (5 bases each). This CDR3 has 16 amino acids. CDR1 MNHEY and CDR2 SMNVEV come from the germline V gene (reference sequence). V was trimmed by 6 bases and J by 0 bases, leaving 15 bases between them.

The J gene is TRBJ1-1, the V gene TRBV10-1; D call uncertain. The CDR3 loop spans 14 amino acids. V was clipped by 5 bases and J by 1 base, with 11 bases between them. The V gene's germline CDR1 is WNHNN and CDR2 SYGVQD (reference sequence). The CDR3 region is CASSQSSGNTEAFF. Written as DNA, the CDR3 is TGCGCCAGCAGTCAATCGTCTGGGAACACTGAAGCTTTCTTT.

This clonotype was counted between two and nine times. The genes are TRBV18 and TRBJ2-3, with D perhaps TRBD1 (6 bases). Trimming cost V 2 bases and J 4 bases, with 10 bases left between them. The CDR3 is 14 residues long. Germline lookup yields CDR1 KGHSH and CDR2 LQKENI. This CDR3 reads CASSPRGHADTQYF. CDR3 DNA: TGTGCCAGCTCACCAAGGGGACACGCAGATACGCAGTATTTT.

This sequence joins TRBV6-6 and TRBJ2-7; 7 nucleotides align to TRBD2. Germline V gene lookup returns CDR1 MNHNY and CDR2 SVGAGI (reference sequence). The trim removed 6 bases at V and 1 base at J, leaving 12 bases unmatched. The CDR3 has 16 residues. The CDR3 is CASSLGRGSVSYEQYV. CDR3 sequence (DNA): TGTGCCAGCAGCCTGGGGAGGGGTAGCGTTTCCTACGAGCAGTACGTC.

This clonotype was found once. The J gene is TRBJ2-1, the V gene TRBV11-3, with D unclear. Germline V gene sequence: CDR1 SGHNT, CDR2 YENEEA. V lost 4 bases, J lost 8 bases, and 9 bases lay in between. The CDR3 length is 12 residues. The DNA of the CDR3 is TGTGCCAGCAGCTCCAACAGTGATGAGCAGTTCTTC. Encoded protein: CASSSNSDEQFF.

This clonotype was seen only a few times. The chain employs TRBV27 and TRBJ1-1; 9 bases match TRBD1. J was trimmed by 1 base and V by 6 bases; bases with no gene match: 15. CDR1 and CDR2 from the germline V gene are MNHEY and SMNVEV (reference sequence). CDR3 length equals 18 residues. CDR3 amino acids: CASRRTGTGSFANTEAFF. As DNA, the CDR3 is TGTGCCAGCAGACGTACCGGGACAGGGTCCTTTGCGAACACTGAAGCTTTCTTT.

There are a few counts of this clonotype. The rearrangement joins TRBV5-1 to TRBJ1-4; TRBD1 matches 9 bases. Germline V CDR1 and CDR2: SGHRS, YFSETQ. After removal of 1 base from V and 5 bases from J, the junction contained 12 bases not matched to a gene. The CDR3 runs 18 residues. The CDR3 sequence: CASSLTSRDRAPNEKLFF. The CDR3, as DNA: TGCGCCAGCAGCTTGACTTCACGGGACAGGGCCCCAAATGAAAAACTGTTTTTT.